The next 29 T cell receptor beta chains were all read from a single sample in a study of cytotoxic CD8 clonotypes in ibrutinib-treated CLL. Sequencing used immunoSEQ multiplex PCR; TCRdb keeps in-frame clones, though not all of them. The table shows around 310,000 clones, with about 80% occurring only once. This specimen was PBMCs, taken before ibrutinib treatment. The origin of the receptors is a human donor with chronic lymphocytic leukemia.

The V call is TRBV4-3, the J call TRBJ2-3; D is unclear. CDR1 is LGHNA and CDR2 is YSLEER in the germline V gene. The V and J ends lost 0 bases and 8 bases respectively, with 6 bases between them. The CDR3 consists of 12 residues. The CDR3 protein is CASSQDSGTQYF. The CDR3 nucleotides are TGCGCCAGCAGCCAAGACTCCGGTACGCAGTATTTT.

The chain joins TRBV12-1 to TRBJ2-7; the table assigns TRBD2, which was not confirmed against the DNA. TRBV12-1 is termed a pseudogene. The CDR3 runs to 14 residues. Here the CDR3 reads CASSLATSDYEQYF. CDR3 sequence (DNA): TGTGCCAGCAGCTTAGCGACTAGCGATTACGAGCAGTACTTC.

V is TRBV18 and J is TRBJ2-2; 9 bases match TRBD2. Germline V gene lookup returns CDR1 KGHSH and CDR2 LQKENI. V lost 3 bases, J lost 1 base, and 3 bases stayed unmatched. CDR3 size: 16 residues. The CDR3: CASSPSLAGNTGELFF. In DNA, the CDR3 is TGTGCCAGCTCACCGTCACTAGCGGGGAACACCGGGGAGCTGTTTTTT.

This chain joins TRBV29-1 and TRBJ2-1; D is unclear. Germline CDR1 SQVTM, CDR2 ANQGSEA. The CDR3 loop spans 13 amino acids. V gave up 0 bases and J gave up 7 bases, with 10 bases separating them. The CDR3 DNA is TGCAGCGTTGAAGATTTGTCGGGTAATGAGCAGTTCTTC. Its translation: CSVEDLSGNEQFF.

This clone occurred once. The chain combines TRBV28 with TRBJ1-5; no clear D gene. CDR3 size: 12 residues. In germline, CDR1 is MDHEN, CDR2 SYDVKM. V lost 7 bases, J lost 6 bases, and 10 bases lay in between. The CDR3 bases are TGTGCCAGCACTGTTGTATCTCAGCCCCAGCATTTT. Protein sequence: CASTVVSQPQHF.

This clone showed up just a few times. This chain connects TRBV9 to TRBJ1-3; weak D call: TRBD1 (6 bases). The CDR3 is 16 residues long. The ends were cut back, 1 base at V and 1 base at J, with 12 bases in the middle. Germline CDR1 reads SGDLS; CDR2 reads YYNGEE. The CDR3 region has the DNA TGTGCCAGCAGCGTACGCCAGGGGAGGTCTGGAAACACCATATATTTT. Its protein is CASSVRQGRSGNTIYF.

This clone was found a few times. The chain uses TRBV7-9 and TRBJ2-2, with 7 bases fitting TRBD1. This CDR3 has 16 residues. Germline CDR1 and CDR2: SEHNR and FQNEAQ (reference sequence). With V trimmed by 5 bases and J by 1 base, 7 bases remained unmatched. CDR3 in DNA: TGTGCCAGCAGCATGACGGGACAGCGGAACACCGGGGAGCTGTTTTTT. Residues: CASSMTGQRNTGELFF.

The chain links TRBV6-5 to TRBJ1-2, with 7 positions matching TRBD1. This CDR3 contains 16 residues. The germline V gene encodes CDR1 MNHEY and CDR2 SVGAGI. V lost 0 bases and J lost 5; bases outside the gene matches: 9. Written as DNA, the CDR3 is TGTGCCAGCAGTTACTCAAGAACAGGGGCCGGGTATGGCTACACCTTC. Amino acid sequence: CASSYSRTGAGYGYTF.

This clone was observed a handful of times. The rearrangement joins TRBV7-9 to TRBJ1-1; 10 nucleotides line up with TRBD1. The CDR3 is 15 residues long. With 1 base clipped from V and 2 bases from J, the junction kept 1 base outside the gene matches. The V gene's germline CDR1 is SEHNR and CDR2 FQNEAQ (reference sequence). The CDR3 bases are TGTGCCAGCAGCTTAGGGGACAGGGGTAACACTGAAGCTTTCTTT. This encodes CASSLGDRGNTEAFF.

The chain is built from TRBV18 and TRBJ1-5; 8 positions agree with TRBD1. The J segment lost 1 base and the V segment lost 5 bases, leaving 4 bases of the junction unmatched. The CDR3 extends over 15 amino acids. CDR1 is KGHSH, CDR2 LQKENI, per germline. The CDR3 DNA follows: TGTGCCAGCTCATCTCAGGGGGCAAGCAATCAGCCCCAGCATTTT. This codes for CASSSQGASNQPQHF.

The genes are TRBV29-1 and TRBJ2-7; D perhaps matches TRBD2 (5 bases). The germline gives CDR1 SQVTM, CDR2 ANQGSEA. The CDR3 has 13 amino acids. The CDR3 here is CSISTRSGFEQYF. The CDR3, as DNA: TGCAGTATATCAACGAGGTCGGGGTTCGAGCAGTACTTC.

This clone was counted a single time. This chain joins TRBV19 and TRBJ2-1, with 8 bases that match TRBD2. Per the germline V gene, CDR1 is LNHDA and CDR2 is SQIVND (reference sequence). Trimming removed 9 bases from V and 6 bases from J; junction bases left unmatched: 10. The CDR3 is 14 residues long. The CDR3 region has the DNA TGTGCCAGCCGTGAAGCGGGAGCGTTCAATGAGCAGTTCTTC. This translates into CASREAGAFNEQFF.

V gene TRBV4-2 combines with J gene TRBJ2-3, with unresolved D. CDR3 length equals 14 residues. V was pared by 5 bases and J by 0 bases, with 9 bases between. From germline, CDR1 is LGHNA and CDR2 YNFKEQ. The CDR3 DNA follows: TGTGCCAGCAGCGGAACAGCTAGCACAGATACGCAGTATTTT. It codes for CASSGTASTDTQYF.

This chain uses TRBV5-6 with TRBJ1-5; 7 bases map to TRBD1. Germline V CDR1 and CDR2: SGHDT, YYEEEE. CDR3 length: 16 amino acids. The ends lost 0 bases at V and 2 bases at J; junction bases unmatched: 5. CDR3 sequence reads: CASSLDKGAGNQPQHF. CDR3 DNA sequence: TGTGCCAGCAGCTTGGACAAGGGGGCTGGCAATCAGCCCCAGCATTTT. Combining the CDR3 with reference TRBV5-6 and TRBJ1-5 gives the whole variable domain DAGVTQSPTHLIKTRGQQVTLRCSPKSGHDTVSWYQQALGQGPQFIFQYYEEEERQRGNFPDRFSGHQFPNYSSELNVNALLLGDSALYLCASSLDKGAGNQPQHFGDGTRLSIL.

This clone has only one observation. The genes are TRBV5-4 and TRBJ2-1; 7 nucleotides match TRBD2. Germline CDR1 SGHNT, CDR2 YYREEE (reference sequence). V was clipped by 0 bases and J by 11 bases; unmatched bases: 2. CDR3 length: 12 residues. The CDR3 reads CASSLVGGKQFF. In DNA, the CDR3 is TGTGCCAGCAGCTTGGTGGGGGGGAAGCAGTTCTTC.

Details on this clone: A read error may produce the germline difference seen at one junction end. The DNA of the CDR3 is TGTGCTAGCAGCTTAGGGGGACAGGTGGTCGAGACCCAGTACTTC. This translates into CASSLGGQVVETQYF. The chain is built from TRBV7-7 and TRBJ2-5; 8 bases fit TRBD1. Germline values: CDR1 SSHAT, CDR2 FNYEAQ (reference sequence). The CDR3 totals 15 residues.

The rearrangement joins TRBV2 to TRBJ1-5; a possible D gene is TRBD1 (5 bases). CDR3 length equals 14 residues. Germline V lookup: CDR1 SNHLY, CDR2 FYNNEI. Trimming took off 7 bases at V and 3 bases at J, with 13 bases between the two ends. The CDR3 is CASNWGRVNQPQHF. The CDR3 nucleotides read TGTGCCAGCAATTGGGGCAGGGTCAATCAGCCCCAGCATTTT.

V and J are TRBV7-3 and TRBJ2-7; D possibly corresponds to TRBD2 (6 bases). CDR3 length: 17 amino acids. Trimming cost V 6 bases and J 3 bases, with 24 bases left between them. The germline CDR1 and CDR2 sequences are SGHTA and FQGTGA. The CDR3, as DNA: TGTGCCAGCAGACCTCCTCTCGCGGGACCAGTAATCTACGAGCAGTACTTC. Translating it yields CASRPPLAGPVIYEQYF.

This clone has more than one count but fewer than ten. V usage is TRBV20-1 and J usage is TRBJ2-7; D is undetermined. Germline lookup yields CDR1 DFQATT and CDR2 SNEGSKA (reference sequence). The CDR3 contains 11 residues. In DNA, the CDR3 is TGCAGGGTCGAAGGCGCCTACGAGCAGTACTTC. The encoded protein is CRVEGAYEQYF.

The chain combines TRBV5-4 with TRBJ2-2; perhaps TRBD1 as D (6 bases). The CDR3 contains 14 residues. Trimming pared 6 bases from V and 2 bases from J, leaving 11 bases between. Germline CDR1 is SGHNT and CDR2 is YYREEE (reference sequence). The CDR3 here is CASNQGGNTGELFF. As DNA, the CDR3 is TGTGCCAGCAACCAAGGGGGAAACACCGGGGAGCTGTTTTTT. The full variable domain, its missing parts supplied by reference TRBV5-4 and TRBJ2-2, is ETGVTQSPTHLIKTRGQQVTLRCSSQSGHNTVSWYQQALGQGPQFIFQYYREEENGRGNFPPRFSGLQFPNYSSELNVNALELDDSALYLCASNQGGNTGELFFGEGSRLTVL.

The chain combines TRBV19 with TRBJ1-5; no clear D. The V and J ends lost 3 bases and 2 bases respectively, with 11 bases between them. Germline CDR1 and CDR2: LNHDA and SQIVND (reference sequence). The CDR3 is 15 amino acids. The CDR3 region is CASSIWPSGNQPQHF. CDR3 DNA sequence: TGTGCCAGTAGTATTTGGCCCAGCGGCAATCAGCCCCAGCATTTT.

The chain employs TRBV15 and TRBJ2-3, with unresolved D. The germline V gene has CDR1 LNHNV and CDR2 YYDKDF (reference sequence). This CDR3 region has 13 residues. V lost 0 bases and J lost 3, with 4 bases in between. The CDR3 protein is CATSREQTDTQYF. In nucleotides, the CDR3 is TGTGCCACCAGCAGAGAACAGACAGATACGCAGTATTTT.

The V gene is TRBV6-1, the J gene TRBJ2-5; TRBD2 aligns across 12 bases. The germline V gene encodes CDR1 MNHNS and CDR2 SASEGT. V lost 3 bases, J lost 4 bases, and 9 bases stayed unmatched. The CDR3 runs 17 residues. The CDR3 DNA reads as TGTGCCAGCAGTGATCTTTGGGCTAGCGGGAGGGGAGAGACCCAGTACTTC. Its translation: CASSDLWASGRGETQYF.

The chain employs TRBV11-2 and TRBJ2-7, with 11 bases fitting TRBD1. CDR3 length equals 16 residues. Trimming cost V 4 bases and J 6 bases; bases outside gene matches: 11. Germline CDR1 reads SGHAT; CDR2 reads FQNNGV. For the CDR3, the DNA is TGTGCCAGCAGCTCCCGGGACAGGGGGGGATCGGGCGAGCAGTACTTC. This encodes CASSSRDRGGSGEQYF.

The chain combines TRBV2 with TRBJ2-1; the match to TRBD2 covers 13 bases. J gave up 7 bases and V 5 bases, and 5 bases lay outside the gene matches. This CDR3 has 15 residues. From germline, CDR1 is SNHLY and CDR2 FYNNEI. The CDR3 loop is CASSTGTSGMNEQFF. Here the CDR3 DNA reads TGTGCCAGCAGTACCGGGACTAGCGGGATGAATGAGCAGTTCTTC.

The chain carries TRBV20-1 and TRBJ1-2, with D unclear. CDR3 length: 11 residues. Germline-derived CDR1 and CDR2 are DFQATT and SNEGSKA (reference sequence). CDR3 protein: CRADQNYGYTF. CDR3 DNA sequence: TGCAGGGCGGACCAAAACTATGGCTACACCTTC.

This rearrangement joins TRBV6-6 to TRBJ2-1, with D perhaps matching TRBD2 (5 bases). The germline V gene encodes CDR1 MNHNY and CDR2 SVGAGI (reference sequence). Trimming took 3 bases from V and 2 from J, leaving 14 bases between them. The length of the CDR3 is 16 residues. CDR3 protein: CASSYIARAPYNEQFF. DNA for the CDR3: TGTGCCAGCAGTTATATAGCGAGGGCCCCCTACAATGAGCAGTTCTTC.

The chain employs TRBV27 and TRBJ1-1; 7 bases are shared with TRBD1. V gave up 6 bases and J gave up 4 bases; unmatched junction bases: 8. There are 14 residues in the CDR3. Germline V lookup: CDR1 MNHEY, CDR2 SMNVEV (reference sequence). CDR3 protein: CASSPDRVGTEAFF. The CDR3 nucleotides read TGTGCCAGCAGCCCCGACAGGGTGGGCACTGAAGCTTTCTTT.

V gene TRBV5-5 combines with J gene TRBJ2-7; the D call may be TRBD1 or TRBD2 (5 bases each). This CDR3 is 19 amino acids long. The germline gives CDR1 SGHKS, CDR2 YYEKEE (reference sequence). Between the trimmed V and J ends, which lost 6 bases and 1 base, there was a span of 29 bases. CDR3 region: CASTPSDPGRRTLSYEQYF. The CDR3 bases are TGTGCCAGCACCCCATCCGATCCGGGACGGAGGACCCTTTCCTACGAGCAGTACTTC.